Each of the 2 T cell receptor beta chains below was sequenced from the same sample in a study of T-cell reconstitution after alpha-beta-depleted transplantation in children. Unique molecular identifiers tagged the TCRbeta library. TCRdb reprocessed the PCR reads with MiXCR, giving one entry per CDR3 protein. The sample lists 610,000 or so distinct CDR3 sequences; roughly a quarter were seen once. Sequencing used PBMCs, obtained before TCRalphabeta/CD19-depleted stem cell transplant. The receptors here all came from a boy under two years old with Wiskott-Aldrich syndrome, due to receive a stem cell transplant.

The V gene is TRBV20-1, the J gene TRBJ1-2; tentatively, D is TRBD1 (5 bases). Deletions cut 8 bases from V and 6 bases from J, with 13 bases between. The germline CDR1 and CDR2 sequences are DFQATT and SNEGSKA (reference sequence). This CDR3 is built from 11 residues. CDR3 DNA: TGCAGTCAGCAGGGTCTGGATGGCTACACCTTC. Translating it yields CSQQGLDGYTF.

This sequence joins TRBV5-1 and TRBJ2-1, with 10 positions matching TRBD2. Per germline, CDR1 SGHRS and CDR2 YFSETQ. The CDR3 consists of 16 residues. V lost 0 bases to trimming and J lost 8 bases; unmatched junction nucleotides: 8. The CDR3 sequence is CASSLELAGLIDEQFF. CDR3 in DNA: TGCGCCAGCAGCTTGGAACTAGCGGGACTTATCGATGAGCAGTTCTTC.